The 32 T cell receptor beta chains given below trace back to one sample, sequenced in a study of blood T cell repertoires in COVID-19 (dated by TCRdb to 2018 to 2021). Libraries came from the immunoSEQ multiplex PCR assay. The table was pulled from immuneACCESS by TCRdb, which kept in-frame rearrangements only. Such tables lose some clones; where checked, under half of the loss comes from unresolved V genes, and the rest has no known cause. Recorded for this sample are some 380,000 clones; around 84% of them occurred a single time. The ten top clones hold 1.1% of the sample. The source material was peripheral blood. Every receptor here comes from a human donor with acute or convalescent COVID-19. The donor label of this sample is uncertain.

Turning to this clone: Other DNA sequences within the sample encode an identical CDR3. CDR3 loop: CASSYSGQGFGYTF. DNA of the CDR3: TGTGCCAGCAGTTACTCCGGACAGGGTTTTGGCTACACCTTC. The chain uses TRBV6-5 and TRBJ1-2; 8 bases are shared with TRBD1. V lost 0 bases and J lost 7; bases outside the gene matches: 4. This CDR3 comprises 14 residues. Germline CDR1 MNHEY, CDR2 SVGAGI.

This chain uses TRBV11-2 with TRBJ1-1; no firm D call. Germline assignment: CDR1 SGHAT and CDR2 FQNNGV. Trimming removed 0 bases from V and 1 base from J, with 6 bases in between. CDR3 length: 14 amino acids. In DNA form, the CDR3 reads TGTGCCAGCAGCTTAGATCCCCAGAACACTGAAGCTTTCTTT. Its translation is CASSLDPQNTEAFF.

V is TRBV11-1 and J is TRBJ1-1; D uncertain. This CDR3 has 14 residues. V lost 1 base and J 5 bases, leaving 11 bases between the germline ends. Looked up from germline, CDR1 is SGHAT and CDR2 is FQDESV (reference sequence). The CDR3 is CASSLEDSVTEAFF. The CDR3 DNA reads as TGTGCCAGCAGCTTAGAGGACTCGGTGACTGAAGCTTTCTTT. Looking up the rest from reference TRBV11-1 and TRBJ1-1 gives the full variable domain: EAEVAQSPRYKITEKSQAVAFWCDPISGHATLYWYRQILGQGPELLVQFQDESVVDDSQLPKDRFSAERLKGVDSTLKIQPAELGDSAMYLCASSLEDSVTEAFFGQGTRLTVV.

The gene calls are TRBV3-1 (or the pseudogene TRBV3-2) and TRBJ1-2, with a possible D match to TRBD1 (6 bases). The germline V and J ends were trimmed by 6 bases and 8 bases, with 25 bases remaining between them. This CDR3 contains 16 residues. The germline V gene encodes CDR1 LGHDT and CDR2 YNNKEL (reference sequence). The CDR3 sequence: CASRKLGQRSEEGYTF. The CDR3 DNA reads as TGTGCCAGCAGAAAATTAGGACAGCGCTCAGAGGAGGGCTACACCTTC.

This chain connects TRBV4-1 to TRBJ1-5; 9 nucleotides align to TRBD1. CDR1 is MGHRA and CDR2 is YSYEKL in the germline V gene. This CDR3 has 18 residues. Unmatched junction bases numbered 11, after V lost 4 bases and J lost 1 base. This chain's CDR3 is CASSPGQGGPLSNQPQHF. CDR3 in DNA: TGCGCCAGCAGCCCGGGACAGGGAGGCCCCCTAAGCAATCAGCCCCAGCATTTT.

V gene TRBV5-1 combines with J gene TRBJ2-7, with TRBD2 matching over 13 bases. The germline V gene has CDR1 SGHRS and CDR2 YFSETQ. Trimming removed 4 bases from V and 2 bases from J; junction bases left unmatched: 3. The CDR3 extends over 15 amino acids. CDR3 protein: CASSTGLAGPYEQYF. CDR3 nucleotides: TGCGCCAGCAGCACGGGACTAGCGGGGCCCTACGAGCAGTACTTC.

This chain links TRBV30 with TRBJ2-3; possible D gene TRBD2, 6 bases. This CDR3 has 14 amino acids. V lost 3 bases and J lost 0, with 10 bases in between. Germline V CDR1 and CDR2: GTSNPN, SVGIG (reference sequence). CDR3 DNA sequence: TGTGCCTGGAGGACGGGACTGAGCACAGATACGCAGTATTTT. This translates into CAWRTGLSTDTQYF.

This chain joins TRBV2 and TRBJ1-5; 8 positions match TRBD1. The germline V gene has CDR1 SNHLY and CDR2 FYNNEI. CDR3 length: 15 residues. V gave up 4 bases and J gave up 3 bases; unmatched junction bases: 5. CDR3 in DNA: TGTGCCAGCAGTGCGGACAGGGTTACCAATCAGCCCCAGCATTTT. Its protein is CASSADRVTNQPQHF.

The chain recombines TRBV24-1 with TRBJ1-2; TRBD1 is a possible D gene (5 bases). CDR1 and CDR2 (germline): KGHDR, SFDVKD. With 9 bases removed from V and 4 bases from J, the gap between germline ends came to 17 bases. The CDR3 is 14 residues long. CDR3 DNA sequence: TGTGCCACCCGGCCCACCAGGGATGCCTATGGCTACACCTTC. Translated: CATRPTRDAYGYTF.

The genes are TRBV6-1 and TRBJ1-5, with a possible D match to TRBD1 (5 bases). This CDR3 spans 16 amino acids. The V end lost 2 bases, the J end lost 5 bases, and 16 bases lay between the germline ends. CDR1 is MNHNS, CDR2 SASEGT, per germline. CDR3 amino acids: CASSERGRVMYQPQHF. CDR3 nucleotide sequence: TGTGCCAGCAGTGAACGCGGCAGGGTAATGTATCAGCCCCAGCATTTT.

The chain uses TRBV15 and TRBJ2-7; the D gene is possibly TRBD2 (6 bases). This CDR3 has 15 residues. V was shortened by 5 bases and J by 0 bases, with 14 bases between the two germline ends. The germline gives CDR1 LNHNV, CDR2 YYDKDF (reference sequence). CDR3 nucleotides: TGTGCCACCAGCCCCCTGCGGGGAAGCTCCTACGAGCAGTACTTC. This sequence encodes CATSPLRGSSYEQYF.

There are a few counts of this clone. The chain has TRBV15 and TRBJ2-5, with D perhaps TRBD2 (5 bases). This CDR3 spans 14 amino acids. Trimming shortened V by 4 bases and J by 2 bases, and 11 bases separated the two germline ends. Germline V gene sequence: CDR1 LNHNV, CDR2 YYDKDF (reference sequence). The chain's CDR3 is CATSIRLLQETQYF. CDR3 DNA sequence: TGTGCCACCAGCATACGACTACTACAAGAGACCCAGTACTTC.

Remarks on this clone: Other DNA sequences within the sample encode an identical CDR3. The chain carries TRBV19 and TRBJ1-2; 8 nucleotides agree with TRBD1. This CDR3 comprises 13 residues. Unmatched junction bases numbered 5, after V lost 6 bases and J lost 5 bases. Germline CDR1 LNHDA, CDR2 SQIVND (reference sequence). CDR3 in DNA: TGTGCCAGTAGCACTCGACAGGGGTATGGCTACACCTTC. Amino acids: CASSTRQGYGYTF.

This clone showed up just a few times. The V and J genes are TRBV7-9 and TRBJ2-3, with a tentative D call TRBD2 (6 bases). V was clipped by 3 bases and J by 1 base, with 11 bases between them. This CDR3 has 15 amino acids. Germline CDR1 and CDR2: SEHNR and FQNEAQ (reference sequence). The CDR3 sequence is CASSLAGRRTDTQYF. In DNA, the CDR3 is TGTGCCAGCAGCTTGGCGGGACGCCGCACAGATACGCAGTATTTT.

J is TRBJ1-5 and V is TRBV4-2; 7 bases line up with TRBD1. V dropped 4 bases and J dropped 3; count of bases not matched to a gene: 6. Germline V lookup: CDR1 LGHNA, CDR2 YNFKEQ. The CDR3 covers 15 residues. CDR3 sequence reads: CASSRATGSNQPQHF. The CDR3, as DNA: TGTGCCAGCAGCCGAGCGACAGGGTCCAATCAGCCCCAGCATTTT.

This clone appeared a few times. The V gene is TRBV4-1, the J gene TRBJ1-3; possibly TRBD1 for D (6 bases). Trimming took off 1 base at V and 0 bases at J, with 10 bases between the two ends. Looked up from germline, CDR1 is MGHRA and CDR2 is YSYEKL. The CDR3 covers 16 residues. The CDR3: CASSQGADSSGNTIYF. The CDR3 region has the DNA TGCGCCAGCAGCCAAGGTGCGGACAGCTCTGGAAACACCATATATTTT.

The chain links TRBV2 to TRBJ1-2; D perhaps matches TRBD1 (6 bases). CDR3 size: 14 residues. Per germline, CDR1 SNHLY and CDR2 FYNNEI. Deletions cut 4 bases from V and 4 bases from J, with 13 bases between. As DNA, the CDR3 is TGTGCCAGCAGTGTCGGGGGGCAGTTCTATGGCTACACCTTC. Protein: CASSVGGQFYGYTF.

The chain links TRBV5-1 to TRBJ1-2, with 9 bases matching TRBD1. Germline values: CDR1 SGHRS, CDR2 YFSETQ. The CDR3 totals 14 residues. The J segment lost 9 bases and the V segment lost 1 base, leaving 7 bases of the junction unmatched. The CDR3, as DNA: TGCGCCAGCAGCTTGCCGGGACAGGGACTGAGCTACACCTTC. Amino acid sequence: CASSLPGQGLSYTF.

The rearrangement uses TRBV7-9 and TRBJ1-4, with TRBD1 identical over 9 bases. The germline V gene has CDR1 SEHNR and CDR2 FQNEAQ (reference sequence). Trimming took 2 bases from V and 8 from J; bases not matched to a gene: 6. The CDR3 runs to 15 residues. This CDR3 is CASSLRTGAGEKLFF. Here the CDR3 DNA reads TGTGCCAGCAGCTTAAGGACAGGGGCTGGGGAAAAACTGTTTTTT.

This sequence joins TRBV3-1 (or the pseudogene TRBV3-2) and TRBJ2-1, with 11 bases fitting TRBD2. The CDR3 is 15 residues long. CDR1 and CDR2 (germline): LGHDT, YNNKEL (reference sequence). J was trimmed by 5 bases and V by 4 bases; bases with no gene match: 4. The CDR3 DNA reads as TGTGCCAGCAGCCTGGGACTAGCGGAAGACAATGAGCAGTTCTTC. This codes for CASSLGLAEDNEQFF.

This clone occurred a few times. V usage is TRBV3-1 (or the pseudogene TRBV3-2) and J usage is TRBJ1-5, with 7 nucleotides matching TRBD1. Per the germline V gene, CDR1 is LGHDT and CDR2 is YNNKEL (reference sequence). V lost 4 bases to trimming and J lost 2 bases; unmatched junction nucleotides: 5. CDR3 size: 15 residues. As DNA, the CDR3 is TGTGCCAGCAGCCCGACCGGACAGGGCAATCAGCCCCAGCATTTT. Its translation is CASSPTGQGNQPQHF.

The chain recombines TRBV5-1 with TRBJ2-2; D uncertain. The germline V and J ends were trimmed by 6 bases and 5 bases, with 11 bases remaining between them. This CDR3 region has 13 residues. Germline-derived CDR1 and CDR2 are SGHRS and YFSETQ. Written as DNA, the CDR3 is TGCGCCAGCAAGAGCCCCAGGACCGGGGAGCTGTTTTTT. It is translated as CASKSPRTGELFF. The full variable domain, rest sourced from reference TRBV5-1 and TRBJ2-2, is KAGVTQTPRYLIKTRGQQVTLSCSPISGHRSVSWYQQTPGQGLQFLFEYFSETQRNKGNFPGRFSGRQFSNSRSEMNVSTLELGDSALYLCASKSPRTGELFFGEGSRLTVL.

The chain couples TRBV5-4 to TRBJ2-7; 9 bases map to TRBD1. Unmatched junction bases numbered 3, after V lost 1 base and J lost 1 base. This CDR3 comprises 15 residues. CDR1 and CDR2 (germline): SGHNT, YYREEE (reference sequence). This CDR3 is CASSLLTGGSYEQYF. The DNA of the CDR3 is TGTGCCAGCAGCTTGTTGACAGGGGGGTCCTACGAGCAGTACTTC.

The chain joins TRBV3-1 (or the pseudogene TRBV3-2) to TRBJ1-6; D perhaps matches TRBD1 (6 bases). CDR1 LGHDT and CDR2 YNNKEL come from the germline V gene (reference sequence). V dropped 7 bases and J dropped 7 bases, with 17 bases sitting between them. This CDR3 is built from 15 residues. The CDR3 region has the DNA TGTGCCAGCACTTTCGGGGGGCTGGGGAATTCACCCCTCCACTTT. This encodes CASTFGGLGNSPLHF.

The chain combines TRBV20-1 with TRBJ1-1; TRBD1 aligns across 10 bases. After removal of 3 bases from V and 4 bases from J, the junction contained 8 bases not matched to a gene. Germline CDR1 DFQATT, CDR2 SNEGSKA (reference sequence). There are 15 residues in the CDR3. In DNA form, the CDR3 reads TGCAGTGCTAGTATCCCAGGGACAGGGGCCACTGAAGCTTTCTTT. Protein sequence: CSASIPGTGATEAFF.

This chain links TRBV29-1 with TRBJ1-4; maybe TRBD1 (5 bases). V was pared by 7 bases and J by 7 bases, with 19 bases between. Germline V gene sequence: CDR1 SQVTM, CDR2 ANQGSEA. The CDR3 length is 14 residues. Here the CDR3 reads CSAASQGLGEKLFF. CDR3 DNA: TGCAGCGCCGCGAGCCAGGGTCTGGGTGAAAAACTGTTTTTT.

This chain connects TRBV28 to TRBJ1-1, with TRBD1 matching over 7 bases. Germline trimming cut 6 bases from V and 1 base from J; bases unmatched to any gene: 5. This CDR3 spans 14 amino acids. Germline V gene data show CDR1 as MDHEN and CDR2 as SYDVKM. This CDR3 is CASSPTGRNTEAFF. In nucleotides, the CDR3 is TGTGCCAGCAGCCCGACAGGGCGGAACACTGAAGCTTTCTTT.

The J gene is TRBJ2-1, the V gene TRBV5-1; 11 nucleotides line up with TRBD2. This CDR3 has 16 residues. V lost 0 bases, J lost 7 bases, and 6 bases stayed unmatched. Looked up from germline, CDR1 is SGHRS and CDR2 is YFSETQ. In DNA, the CDR3 is TGCGCCAGCAGCTTGGAGGTAGCGGGAGGGTCGAATGAGCAGTTCTTC. It is translated as CASSLEVAGGSNEQFF.

This rearrangement joins TRBV11-2 to TRBJ2-1, with TRBD2 matching 13 bases. Germline V gives CDR1 SGHAT, CDR2 FQNNGV. Trimming at V came to 3 bases and at J to 10 bases, leaving 9 bases not matched to a gene. This CDR3 region has 16 residues. The DNA of the CDR3 is TGTGCCAGCAGCTTGGTGCCGGGACTAGCGGGAATAGAGCAGTTCTTC. This sequence encodes CASSLVPGLAGIEQFF.

V usage is TRBV11-2 and J usage is TRBJ2-3, with D possibly being TRBD2 (6 bases). CDR1 and CDR2 (germline): SGHAT, FQNNGV. Trimming pared 1 base from V and 5 bases from J, leaving 16 bases between. This CDR3 region has 16 residues. In nucleotides, the CDR3 is TGTGCCAGCAGCTTAGGACACCGGACCGGGGGAGATACGCAGTATTTT. Translated: CASSLGHRTGGDTQYF.

The rearrangement links TRBV3-1 (or the pseudogene TRBV3-2) to TRBJ2-5, with TRBD2 identical over 9 bases. Trimming removed 4 bases from V and 2 bases from J; junction bases left unmatched: 2. Germline CDR1 and CDR2: LGHDT and YNNKEL (reference sequence). The CDR3 has 14 residues. CDR3 residues: CASSRSGGQETQYF. DNA for the CDR3: TGTGCCAGCAGCCGTAGCGGGGGACAAGAGACCCAGTACTTC.

This chain uses TRBV25-1 with TRBJ2-3; 10 bases fit TRBD1. Losses at the gene ends were 8 bases for V and 6 bases for J; bases not matched to a gene: 14. This CDR3 has 16 residues. The germline gives CDR1 MGHDK, CDR2 SYGVNS. CDR3 protein: CASLSPGTGDWDTQYF. The CDR3 nucleotides are TGTGCCAGCTTAAGCCCCGGGACAGGGGATTGGGATACGCAGTATTTT.